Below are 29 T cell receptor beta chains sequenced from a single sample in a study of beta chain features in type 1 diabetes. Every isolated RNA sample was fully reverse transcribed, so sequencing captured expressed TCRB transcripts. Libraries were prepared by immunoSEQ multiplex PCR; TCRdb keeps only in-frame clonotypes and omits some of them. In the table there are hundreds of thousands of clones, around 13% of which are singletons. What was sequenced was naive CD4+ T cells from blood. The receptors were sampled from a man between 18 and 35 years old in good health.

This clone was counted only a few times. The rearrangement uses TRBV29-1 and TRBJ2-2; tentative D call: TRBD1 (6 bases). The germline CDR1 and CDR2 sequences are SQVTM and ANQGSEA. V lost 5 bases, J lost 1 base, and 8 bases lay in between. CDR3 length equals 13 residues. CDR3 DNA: TGCAGCGTTAACAGGGAGAACACCGGGGAGCTGTTTTTT. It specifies CSVNRENTGELFF.

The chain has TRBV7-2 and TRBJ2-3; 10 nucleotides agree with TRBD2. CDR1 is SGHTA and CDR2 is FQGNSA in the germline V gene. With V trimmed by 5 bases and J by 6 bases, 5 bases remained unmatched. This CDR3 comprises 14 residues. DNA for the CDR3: TGTGCCAGCAGCAATAGCGGGGGGTTCGATACGCAGTATTTT. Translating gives CASSNSGGFDTQYF.

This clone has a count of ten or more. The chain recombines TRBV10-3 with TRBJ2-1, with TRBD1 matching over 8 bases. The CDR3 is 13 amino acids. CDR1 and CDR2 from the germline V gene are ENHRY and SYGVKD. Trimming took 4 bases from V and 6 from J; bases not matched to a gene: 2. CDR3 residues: CAISATGGNEQFF. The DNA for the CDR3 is TGTGCCATCAGTGCTACAGGGGGCAATGAGCAGTTCTTC.

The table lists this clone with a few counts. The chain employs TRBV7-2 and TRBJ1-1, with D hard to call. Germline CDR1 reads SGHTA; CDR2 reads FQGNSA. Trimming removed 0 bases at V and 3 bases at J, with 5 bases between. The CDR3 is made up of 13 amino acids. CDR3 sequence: CASSLAADTEAFF. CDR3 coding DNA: TGTGCCAGCAGCTTAGCGGCGGACACTGAAGCTTTCTTT.

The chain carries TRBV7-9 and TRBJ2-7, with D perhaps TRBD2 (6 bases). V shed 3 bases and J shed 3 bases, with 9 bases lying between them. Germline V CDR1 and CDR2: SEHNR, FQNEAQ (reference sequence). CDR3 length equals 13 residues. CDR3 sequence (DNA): TGTGCCAGCAGCTTGGGACTGGTCTACGAGCAGTACTTC. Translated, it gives CASSLGLVYEQYF. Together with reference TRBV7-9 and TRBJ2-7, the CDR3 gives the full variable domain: DTGVSQNPRHKITKRGQNVTFRCDPISEHNRLYWYRQTLGQGPEFLTYFQNEAQLEKSRLLSDRFSAERPKGSFSTLEIQRTEQGDSAMYLCASSLGLVYEQYFGPGTRLTVT.

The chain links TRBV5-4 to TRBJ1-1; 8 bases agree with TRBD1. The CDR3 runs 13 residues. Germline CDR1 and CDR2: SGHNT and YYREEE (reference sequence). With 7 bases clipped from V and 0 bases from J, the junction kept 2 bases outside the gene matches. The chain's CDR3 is CASADRVNTEAFF. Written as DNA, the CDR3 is TGTGCCAGCGCGGACAGGGTGAACACTGAAGCTTTCTTT.

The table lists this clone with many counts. Here the CDR3 reads CASSQDGGYIQYF. In DNA, the CDR3 is TGTGCCAGCAGCCAAGACGGGGGTTACATTCAGTACTTC. J is TRBJ2-4 and V is TRBV4-2, with a possible D match to TRBD2 (6 bases). Germline-derived CDR1 and CDR2 are LGHNA and YNFKEQ. The CDR3 is 13 residues long. Trimming took off 0 bases at V and 8 bases at J, with 8 bases between the two ends.

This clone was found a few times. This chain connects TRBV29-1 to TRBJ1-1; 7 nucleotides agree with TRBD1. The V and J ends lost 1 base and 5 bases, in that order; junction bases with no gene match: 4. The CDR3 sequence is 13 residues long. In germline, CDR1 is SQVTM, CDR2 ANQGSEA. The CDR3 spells CSVEGLQGTEAFF. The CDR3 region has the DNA TGCAGCGTTGAAGGGCTACAGGGGACTGAAGCTTTCTTT.

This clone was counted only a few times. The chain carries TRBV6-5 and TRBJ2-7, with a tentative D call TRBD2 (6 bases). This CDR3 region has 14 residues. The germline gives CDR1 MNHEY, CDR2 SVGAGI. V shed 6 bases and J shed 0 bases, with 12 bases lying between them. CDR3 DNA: TGTGCCAGCAGAAGGGACGGGAGCTCCTACGAGCAGTACTTC. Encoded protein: CASRRDGSSYEQYF.

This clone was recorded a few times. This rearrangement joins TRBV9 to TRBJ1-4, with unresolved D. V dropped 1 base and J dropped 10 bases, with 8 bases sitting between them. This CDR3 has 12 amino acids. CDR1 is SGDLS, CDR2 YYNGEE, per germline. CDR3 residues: CASSVLEGKLFF. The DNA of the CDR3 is TGTGCCAGCAGCGTACTAGAAGGAAAACTGTTTTTT.

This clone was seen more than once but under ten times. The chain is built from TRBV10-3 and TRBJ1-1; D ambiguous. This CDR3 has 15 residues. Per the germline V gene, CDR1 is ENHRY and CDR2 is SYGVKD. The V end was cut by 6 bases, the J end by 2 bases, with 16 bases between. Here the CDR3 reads CAISQVRGQNTEAFF. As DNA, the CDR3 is TGTGCCATCAGCCAGGTGAGAGGGCAAAACACTGAAGCTTTCTTT.

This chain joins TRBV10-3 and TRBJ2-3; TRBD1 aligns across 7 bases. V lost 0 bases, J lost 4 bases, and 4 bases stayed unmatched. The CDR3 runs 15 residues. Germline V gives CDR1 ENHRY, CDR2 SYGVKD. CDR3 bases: TGTGCCATCAGTGAGTCGAGGGGGCTAGCAGATACGCAGTATTTT. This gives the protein CAISESRGLADTQYF.

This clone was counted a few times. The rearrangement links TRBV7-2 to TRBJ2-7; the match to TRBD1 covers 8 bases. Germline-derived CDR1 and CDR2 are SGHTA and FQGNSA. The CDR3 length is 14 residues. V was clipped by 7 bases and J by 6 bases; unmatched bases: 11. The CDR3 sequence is CASTLDRGLVEQYF. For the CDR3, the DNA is TGTGCCAGCACCCTCGACAGGGGCCTCGTCGAGCAGTACTTC.

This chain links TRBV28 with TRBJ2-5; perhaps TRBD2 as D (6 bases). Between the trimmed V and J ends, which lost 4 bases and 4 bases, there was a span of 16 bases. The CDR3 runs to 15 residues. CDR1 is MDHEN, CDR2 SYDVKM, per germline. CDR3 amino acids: CASSSLRRVGETQYF. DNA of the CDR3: TGTGCCAGCAGTTCCCTGCGGAGGGTCGGAGAGACCCAGTACTTC.

The CDR3 nucleotides read TGTGCCATCAGTGCGGGGGATCGGGAGCAGTTCTTC. Protein: CAISAGDREQFF. V and J are TRBV10-3 and TRBJ2-1; perhaps TRBD2 as D (6 bases). The CDR3 consists of 12 residues. The ends were cut back, 4 bases at V and 10 bases at J, with 11 bases in the middle. Germline V gene sequence: CDR1 ENHRY, CDR2 SYGVKD.

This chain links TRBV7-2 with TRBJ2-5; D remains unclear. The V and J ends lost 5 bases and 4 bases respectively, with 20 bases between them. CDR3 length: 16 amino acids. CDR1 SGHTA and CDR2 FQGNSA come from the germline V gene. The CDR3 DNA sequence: TGTGCCAGCAGCCCAACGGGTCCACAACCGGGAGAGACCCAGTACTTC. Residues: CASSPTGPQPGETQYF.

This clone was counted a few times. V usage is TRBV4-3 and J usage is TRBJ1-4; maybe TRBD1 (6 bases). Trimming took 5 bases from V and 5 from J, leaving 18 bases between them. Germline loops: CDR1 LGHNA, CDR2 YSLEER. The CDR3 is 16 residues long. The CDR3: CASSKAWTAPNEKLFF. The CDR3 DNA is TGCGCCAGCAGCAAAGCATGGACAGCCCCAAATGAAAAACTGTTTTTT.

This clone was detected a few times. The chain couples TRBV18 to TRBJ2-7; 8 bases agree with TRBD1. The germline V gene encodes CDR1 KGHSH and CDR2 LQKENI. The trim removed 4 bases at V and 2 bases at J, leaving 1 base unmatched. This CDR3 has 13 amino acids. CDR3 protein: CASSQGQAYEQYF. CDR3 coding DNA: TGTGCCAGCTCACAGGGACAGGCCTACGAGCAGTACTTC.

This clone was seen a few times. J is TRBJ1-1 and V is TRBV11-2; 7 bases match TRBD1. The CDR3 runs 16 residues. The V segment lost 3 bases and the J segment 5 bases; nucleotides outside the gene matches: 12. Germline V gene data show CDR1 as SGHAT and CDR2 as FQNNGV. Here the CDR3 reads CASSFPPAGGRTEAFF. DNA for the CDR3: TGTGCCAGCAGCTTCCCTCCGGCAGGGGGGAGGACTGAAGCTTTCTTT.

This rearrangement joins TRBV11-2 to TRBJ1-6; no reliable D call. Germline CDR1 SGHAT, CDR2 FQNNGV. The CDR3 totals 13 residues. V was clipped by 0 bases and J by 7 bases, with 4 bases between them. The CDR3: CASSLDQNSPLHF. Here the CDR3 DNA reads TGTGCCAGCAGCTTAGATCAGAATTCACCCCTCCACTTT.

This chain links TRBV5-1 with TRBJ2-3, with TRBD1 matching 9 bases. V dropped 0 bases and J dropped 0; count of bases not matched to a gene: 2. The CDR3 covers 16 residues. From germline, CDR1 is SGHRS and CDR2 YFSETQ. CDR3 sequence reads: CASSLETGGSTDTQYF. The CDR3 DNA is TGCGCCAGCAGCTTGGAAACAGGGGGCAGCACAGATACGCAGTATTTT.

For the CDR3, the DNA is TGTGCCAGCAGTGAATATGACAGGGGGCATGGCTACACCTTC. This translates into CASSEYDRGHGYTF. The chain recombines TRBV25-1 with TRBJ1-2; 10 bases are a match to TRBD1. The CDR3 has 14 residues. V gave up 0 bases and J gave up 6 bases; unmatched junction bases: 1. Germline CDR1 reads MGHDK; CDR2 reads SYGVNS.

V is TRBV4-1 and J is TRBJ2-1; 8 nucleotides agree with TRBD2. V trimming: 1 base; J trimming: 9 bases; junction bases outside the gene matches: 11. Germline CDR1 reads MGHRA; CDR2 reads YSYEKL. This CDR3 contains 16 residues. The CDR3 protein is CASSQGGISGTIEQFF. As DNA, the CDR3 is TGCGCCAGCAGCCAAGGGGGTATTAGCGGGACTATTGAGCAGTTCTTC.

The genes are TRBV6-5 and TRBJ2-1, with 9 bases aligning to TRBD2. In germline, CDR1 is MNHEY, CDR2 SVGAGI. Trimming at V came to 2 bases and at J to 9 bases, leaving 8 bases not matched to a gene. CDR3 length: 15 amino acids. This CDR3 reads CASSYRAGGPGEQFF. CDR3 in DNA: TGTGCCAGCAGTTACCGGGCGGGAGGGCCCGGTGAGCAGTTCTTC.

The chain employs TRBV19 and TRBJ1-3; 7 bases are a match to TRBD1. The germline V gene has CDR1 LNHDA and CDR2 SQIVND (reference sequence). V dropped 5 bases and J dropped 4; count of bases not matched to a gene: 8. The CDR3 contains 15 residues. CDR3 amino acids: CASSRQGSGGNTIYF. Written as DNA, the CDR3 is TGTGCCAGTAGTCGACAGGGATCAGGAGGAAACACCATATATTTT.

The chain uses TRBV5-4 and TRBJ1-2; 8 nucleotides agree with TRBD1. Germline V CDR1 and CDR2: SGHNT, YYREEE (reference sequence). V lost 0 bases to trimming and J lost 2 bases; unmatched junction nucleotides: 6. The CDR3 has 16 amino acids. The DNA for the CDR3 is TGTGCCAGCAGCTTGGCAGGGGGCCCACGGAACTATGGCTACACCTTC. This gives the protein CASSLAGGPRNYGYTF.

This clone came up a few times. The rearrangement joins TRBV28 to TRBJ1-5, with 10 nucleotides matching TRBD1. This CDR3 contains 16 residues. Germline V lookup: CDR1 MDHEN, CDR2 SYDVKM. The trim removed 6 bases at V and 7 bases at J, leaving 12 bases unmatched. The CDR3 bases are TGTGCCAGCAGCCAACCCGGGACAGGGGTTAGGCAGCCCCAGCATTTT. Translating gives CASSQPGTGVRQPQHF.

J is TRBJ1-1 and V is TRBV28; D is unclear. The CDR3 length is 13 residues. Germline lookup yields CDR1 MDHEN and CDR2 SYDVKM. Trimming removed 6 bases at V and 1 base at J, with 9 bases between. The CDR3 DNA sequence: TGTGCCAGCAGCACTGGGCAGAACACTGAAGCTTTCTTT. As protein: CASSTGQNTEAFF.

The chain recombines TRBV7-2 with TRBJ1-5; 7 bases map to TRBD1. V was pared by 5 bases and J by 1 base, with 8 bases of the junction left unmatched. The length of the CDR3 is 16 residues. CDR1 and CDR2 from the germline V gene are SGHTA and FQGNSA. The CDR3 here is CASSTAQGSSNQPQHF. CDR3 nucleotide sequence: TGTGCCAGCAGCACTGCACAGGGGTCGAGCAATCAGCCCCAGCATTTT.